This TCR beta chain stems from a study of beta chain features in type 1 diabetes. Study-wide context: Patients looked much like healthy donors when it came to age, gender and cell yields. Findings and caveats of the study: PCR might favor shorter templates, but any such skew would affect patients and controls equally. Among patients with Type 1 diabetes, TCRB CDR3s were moderately but significantly shorter in every one of the four CD4+ subsets. Whether TCRB rearrangement is influenced by HLA type went unresolved here.

Reverse transcription of all isolated RNA meant that expressed TCRB transcripts were sequenced. Libraries were prepared by immunoSEQ multiplex PCR; TCRdb keeps only in-frame clonotypes and omits some of them. The sample records approximately 260,000 clones, roughly 25% being singletons. By way of CD45RO/CCR7/CD25/CD127/CD95/CD27, the CD4+ regulatory, stem cell-like memory, central memory and naive cells were sorted. Germline lookup yields CDR1 KGHSH and CDR2 LQKENI. The CDR3 has 14 residues. Trimming took 3 bases from V and 2 from J, leaving 10 bases between them. Of note for this clone: Its antigen remains unknown.

This TCR was sampled from a young woman with type 1 diabetes. The sequencing input was naive CD4+ T cells from blood. The chain carries TRBV18 and TRBJ1-1, with D tentatively TRBD1 (6 bases). For the CDR3, the DNA is TGTGCCAGCTCACCGAGGACAGAAAACACTGAAGCTTTCTTT. Translation: CASSPRTENTEAFF.